Below are 6 T cell receptor beta chains sequenced from a single sample in a study. TCRdb independently ran MiXCR on the RT-PCR reads; one entry per CDR3 protein. In the table there are about 680,000 distinct CDR3 sequences, 12% to 15% of which are singletons. Sample: memory CD4+ T cells from blood. The receptors shown here come from a female donor in good health, serving as a healthy control.

This clonotype was seen a handful of times. The DNA of the CDR3 is TGTGCCAGCAGCTTTACAGGGGCTTCTGGAAACACCATATATTTT. It yields the protein CASSFTGASGNTIYF. The chain joins TRBV5-5 to TRBJ1-3, with TRBD1 identical over 7 bases. The V gene's germline CDR1 is SGHKS and CDR2 YYEKEE (reference sequence). V lost 2 bases and J lost 1; bases outside the gene matches: 3. The CDR3 length is 15 residues.

The chain uses TRBV27 and TRBJ2-3, with TRBD2 identical over 9 bases. Per the germline V gene, CDR1 is MNHEY and CDR2 is SMNVEV (reference sequence). Losses at the gene ends were 8 bases for V and 4 bases for J; bases not matched to a gene: 4. The CDR3 totals 13 residues. CDR3 region: CASASGNADTQYF. The CDR3 bases are TGTGCCAGCGCTAGCGGGAATGCAGATACGCAGTATTTT.

This clonotype appeared many times. V is TRBV20-1 and J is TRBJ2-2; TRBD2 agrees at 14 bases. The CDR3 covers 16 residues. Germline V gene sequence: CDR1 DFQATT, CDR2 SNEGSKA (reference sequence). The ends lost 3 bases at V and 6 bases at J; junction bases unmatched: 6. For the CDR3, the DNA is TGCAGTGCTAGCCTTGGGACTAGCGGGAGACCCGGGGAGCTGTTTTTT. Translated: CSASLGTSGRPGELFF.

The rearrangement links TRBV6-6 to TRBJ2-3, with 10 bases lining up with TRBD1. The length of the CDR3 is 17 residues. Germline CDR1 is MNHNY and CDR2 is SVGAGI (reference sequence). V lost 5 bases and J lost 4; bases outside the gene matches: 12. CDR3 sequence: CASSDILTGTGADTQYF. The CDR3 coding sequence is TGTGCCAGCAGTGACATACTTACCGGGACAGGGGCAGATACGCAGTATTTT.

The chain links TRBV20-1 to TRBJ1-2, with a tentative D call TRBD1 (5 bases). CDR3 length equals 13 residues. Germline CDR1 is DFQATT and CDR2 is SNEGSKA (reference sequence). The V end was cut by 0 bases, the J end by 6 bases, with 11 bases between. The CDR3 sequence: CSARDKRGDGYTF. In DNA form, the CDR3 reads TGCAGTGCTAGAGATAAGAGGGGAGATGGCTACACCTTC.

The table lists this clonotype with many counts. The chain uses TRBV20-1 and TRBJ2-1, with 13 positions matching TRBD2. V lost 3 bases to trimming and J lost 9 bases; unmatched junction nucleotides: 11. The CDR3 is made up of 16 amino acids. Germline V gene lookup returns CDR1 DFQATT and CDR2 SNEGSKA (reference sequence). In nucleotides, the CDR3 is TGCAGTGCTAGTAGACCGGAACTAGCGGGAGGGGGTGAGCAGTTCTTC. Translated: CSASRPELAGGGEQFF.